This passage covers 4 T cell receptor beta chains from one sample sequenced in a study of graft-versus-host responses after intestinal transplantation. TCRdb's copy holds only in-frame clones and misses some; the assay was immunoSEQ multiplex PCR. This sample has about 57,000 clones, with roughly 89% found just once. Sequencing was performed on PBMCs, taken 26 days after transplant. Receptors were obtained from a human patient who received an intestinal transplant, so some T cells may come from the graft donor.

This clone has just one count. The genes are TRBV25-1 and TRBJ2-5; the match to TRBD1 covers 8 bases. The CDR3 runs to 17 residues. Germline lookup yields CDR1 MGHDK and CDR2 SYGVNS. V gave up 2 bases and J gave up 2 bases; unmatched junction bases: 10. The CDR3 spells CASSEGDRGWGQETQYF. The CDR3 DNA reads as TGTGCCAGCAGTGAAGGAGACAGGGGATGGGGGCAAGAGACCCAGTACTTC.

The chain uses TRBV5-4 and TRBJ2-1; D remains unclear. CDR1 SGHNT and CDR2 YYREEE come from the germline V gene (reference sequence). The CDR3 totals 16 residues. Trimming removed 4 bases from V and 0 bases from J, with 14 bases in between. DNA of the CDR3: TGTGCCAGCAGCCGTAGCCGCATGAGCTCCTACAATGAGCAGTTCTTC. This translates into CASSRSRMSSYNEQFF.

This clone was observed a few times. The rearrangement joins TRBV5-5 to TRBJ2-7; D may be TRBD1 (5 bases). The CDR3 spans 13 residues. Trimming took off 0 bases at V and 3 bases at J, with 7 bases between the two ends. Germline V lookup: CDR1 SGHKS, CDR2 YYEKEE (reference sequence). The CDR3 region has the DNA TGTGCCAGCAGCTTGGGACAGATCTACGAGCAGTACTTC. This codes for CASSLGQIYEQYF.

This clone was seen just once. V usage is TRBV20-1 and J usage is TRBJ1-1; D gene unclear. Germline loops: CDR1 DFQATT, CDR2 SNEGSKA (reference sequence). The CDR3 is made up of 11 amino acids. Trimming took 5 bases from V and 11 from J, leaving 15 bases between them. Here the CDR3 reads CSARLGGLAFF. CDR3 in DNA: TGCAGTGCTCGCCTCGGTGGTCTGGCTTTCTTT.